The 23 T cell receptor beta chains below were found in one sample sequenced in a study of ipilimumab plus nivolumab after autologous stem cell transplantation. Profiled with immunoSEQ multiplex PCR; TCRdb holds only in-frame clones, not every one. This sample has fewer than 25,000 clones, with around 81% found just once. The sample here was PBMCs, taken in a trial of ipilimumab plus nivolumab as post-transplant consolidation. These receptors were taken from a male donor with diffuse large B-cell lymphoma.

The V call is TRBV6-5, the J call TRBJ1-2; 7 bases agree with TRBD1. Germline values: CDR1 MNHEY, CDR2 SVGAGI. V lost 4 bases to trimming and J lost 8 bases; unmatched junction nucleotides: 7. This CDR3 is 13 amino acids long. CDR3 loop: CASSSGQVWGYTF. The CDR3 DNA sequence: TGTGCCAGCAGTTCCGGACAGGTCTGGGGCTACACCTTC.

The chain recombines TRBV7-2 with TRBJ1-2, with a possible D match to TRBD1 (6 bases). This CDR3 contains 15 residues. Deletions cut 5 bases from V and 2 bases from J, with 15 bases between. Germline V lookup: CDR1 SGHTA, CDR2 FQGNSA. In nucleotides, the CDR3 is TGTGCCAGCAGCCCGCGGGACATAATCAACTATGGCTACACCTTC. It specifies CASSPRDIINYGYTF.

The CDR3 DNA reads as TGTGCCAGTACCGACCCGGACAGGGTGGTATCCGGGGAGCTGTTTTTT. Translation: CASTDPDRVVSGELFF. The gene calls are TRBV19 and TRBJ2-2, with TRBD1 identical over 8 bases. Trimming at V came to 7 bases and at J to 6 bases, leaving 13 bases not matched to a gene. The CDR3 totals 16 residues. Germline loops: CDR1 LNHDA, CDR2 SQIVND (reference sequence).

CDR3 DNA: TGTGCCAGCAGCCCGACGGGGACTCGGGAAAAGGAAAAACTGTTTTTT. This gives the protein CASSPTGTREKEKLFF. The V gene is TRBV11-2, the J gene TRBJ1-4, with a possible D match to TRBD1 (5 bases). V was pared by 5 bases and J by 8 bases, with 21 bases between. The CDR3 length is 16 residues. Germline V gene lookup returns CDR1 SGHAT and CDR2 FQNNGV. The variable domain in full, completed from reference TRBV11-2 and TRBJ1-4, reads EAGVAQSPRYKIIEKRQSVAFWCNPISGHATLYWYQQILGQGPKLLIQFQNNGVVDDSQLPKDRFSAERLKGVDSTLKIQPAKLEDSAVYLCASSPTGTREKEKLFFGSGTQLSVL.

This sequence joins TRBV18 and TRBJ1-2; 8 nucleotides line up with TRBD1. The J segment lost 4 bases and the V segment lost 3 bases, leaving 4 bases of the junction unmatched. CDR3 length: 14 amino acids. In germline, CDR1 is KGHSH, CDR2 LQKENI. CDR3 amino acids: CASSPGQEGYGYTF. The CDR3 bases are TGTGCCAGCTCACCGGGACAGGAGGGCTATGGCTACACCTTC.

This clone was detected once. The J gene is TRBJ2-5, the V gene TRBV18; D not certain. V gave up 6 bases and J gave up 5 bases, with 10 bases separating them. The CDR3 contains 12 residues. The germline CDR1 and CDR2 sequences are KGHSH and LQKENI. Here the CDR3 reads CASSADRETQYF. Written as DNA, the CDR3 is TGTGCCAGCTCGGCGGATAGGGAGACCCAGTACTTC.

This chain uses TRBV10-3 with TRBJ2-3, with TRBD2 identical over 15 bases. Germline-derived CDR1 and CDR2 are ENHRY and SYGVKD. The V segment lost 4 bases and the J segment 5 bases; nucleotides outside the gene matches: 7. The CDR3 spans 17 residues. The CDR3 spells CAISARTSGGGGDTQYF. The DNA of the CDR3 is TGTGCCATCAGTGCCCGGACTAGCGGGGGGGGTGGAGATACGCAGTATTTT.

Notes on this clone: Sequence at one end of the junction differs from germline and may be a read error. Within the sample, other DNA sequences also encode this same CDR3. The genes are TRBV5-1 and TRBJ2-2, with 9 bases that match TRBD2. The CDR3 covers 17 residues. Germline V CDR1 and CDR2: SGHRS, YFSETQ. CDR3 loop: CASSLAVAGAGTGELFF. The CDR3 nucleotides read TGCGCCAGCAGCTTGGCAGTAGCGGGGGCCGGAACCGGAGAGCTGTTTTTT.

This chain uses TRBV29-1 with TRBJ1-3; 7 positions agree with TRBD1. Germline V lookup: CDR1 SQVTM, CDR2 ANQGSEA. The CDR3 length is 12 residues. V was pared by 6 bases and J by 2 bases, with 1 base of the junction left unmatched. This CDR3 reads CSVGTAGNTIYF. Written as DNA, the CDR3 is TGCAGCGTAGGGACAGCTGGAAACACCATATATTTT.

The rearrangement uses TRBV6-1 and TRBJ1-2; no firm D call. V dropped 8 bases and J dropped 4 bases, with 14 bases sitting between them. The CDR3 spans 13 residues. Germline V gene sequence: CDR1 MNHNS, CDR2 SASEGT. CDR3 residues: CASSQSSGYGYTF. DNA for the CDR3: TGTGCCAGCTCCCAAAGTTCGGGCTATGGCTACACCTTC.

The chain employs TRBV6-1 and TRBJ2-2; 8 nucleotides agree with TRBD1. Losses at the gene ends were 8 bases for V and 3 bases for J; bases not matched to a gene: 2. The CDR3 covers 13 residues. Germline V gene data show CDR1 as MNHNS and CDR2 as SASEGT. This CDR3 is CASRQGHTGELFF. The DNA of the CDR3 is TGTGCCAGCCGACAGGGGCACACCGGGGAGCTGTTTTTT.

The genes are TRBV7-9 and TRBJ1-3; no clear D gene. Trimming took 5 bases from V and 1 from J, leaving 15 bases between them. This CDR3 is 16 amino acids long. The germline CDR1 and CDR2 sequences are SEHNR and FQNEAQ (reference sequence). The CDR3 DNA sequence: TGTGCCAGCAGCCAACGGGTATTAGAATCTGGAAACACCATATATTTT. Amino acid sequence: CASSQRVLESGNTIYF. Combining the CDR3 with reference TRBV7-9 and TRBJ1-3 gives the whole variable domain DTGVSQNPRHKITKRGQNVTFRCDPISEHNRLYWYRQTLGQGPEFLTYFQNEAQLEKSRLLSDRFSAERPKGSFSTLEIQRTEQGDSAMYLCASSQRVLESGNTIYFGEGSWLTVV.

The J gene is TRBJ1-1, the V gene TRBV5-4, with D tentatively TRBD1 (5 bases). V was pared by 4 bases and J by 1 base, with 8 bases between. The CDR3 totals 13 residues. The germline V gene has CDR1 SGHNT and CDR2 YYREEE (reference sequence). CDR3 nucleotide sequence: TGTGCCAGCAGCGGGGGATCGAACACTGAAGCTTTCTTT. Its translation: CASSGGSNTEAFF.

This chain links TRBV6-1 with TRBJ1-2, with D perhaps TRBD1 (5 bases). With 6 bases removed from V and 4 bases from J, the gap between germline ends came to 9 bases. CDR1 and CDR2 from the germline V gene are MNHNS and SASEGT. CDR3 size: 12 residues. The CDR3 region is CASSPTVYGYTF. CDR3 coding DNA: TGTGCCAGCAGCCCGACAGTCTATGGCTACACCTTC.

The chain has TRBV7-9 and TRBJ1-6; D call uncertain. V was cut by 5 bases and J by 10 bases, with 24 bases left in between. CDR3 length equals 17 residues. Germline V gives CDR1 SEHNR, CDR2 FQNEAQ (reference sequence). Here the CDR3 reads CASSLGRVGLARSPLHF. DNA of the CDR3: TGTGCCAGCAGCCTCGGACGCGTAGGATTGGCAAGGTCACCCCTCCACTTT.

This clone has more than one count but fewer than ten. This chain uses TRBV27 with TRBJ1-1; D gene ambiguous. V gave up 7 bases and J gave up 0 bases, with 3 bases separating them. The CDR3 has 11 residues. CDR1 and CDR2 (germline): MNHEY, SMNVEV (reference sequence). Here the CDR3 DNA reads TGTGCCAGCACTATGAACACTGAAGCTTTCTTT. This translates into CASTMNTEAFF.

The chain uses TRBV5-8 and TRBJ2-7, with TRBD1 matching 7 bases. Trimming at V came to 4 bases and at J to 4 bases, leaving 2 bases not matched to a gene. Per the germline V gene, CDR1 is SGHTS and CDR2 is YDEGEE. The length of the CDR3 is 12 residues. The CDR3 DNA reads TGTGCCAGCAGCCGACAGGGTTACGAGCAGTACTTC. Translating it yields CASSRQGYEQYF. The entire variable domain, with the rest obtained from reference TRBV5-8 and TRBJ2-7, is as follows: EAGVTQSPTHLIKTRGQQATLRCSPISGHTSVYWYQQALGLGLQFLLWYDEGEERNRGNFPPRFSGRQFPNYSSELNVNALELEDSALYLCASSRQGYEQYFGPGTRLTVT.

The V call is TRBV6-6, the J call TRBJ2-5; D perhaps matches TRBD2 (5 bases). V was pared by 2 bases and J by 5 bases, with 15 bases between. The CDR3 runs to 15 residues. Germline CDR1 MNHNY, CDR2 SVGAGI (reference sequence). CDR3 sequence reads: CASSYVIRGWETQYF. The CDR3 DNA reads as TGTGCCAGCAGTTACGTTATCCGGGGATGGGAGACCCAGTACTTC.

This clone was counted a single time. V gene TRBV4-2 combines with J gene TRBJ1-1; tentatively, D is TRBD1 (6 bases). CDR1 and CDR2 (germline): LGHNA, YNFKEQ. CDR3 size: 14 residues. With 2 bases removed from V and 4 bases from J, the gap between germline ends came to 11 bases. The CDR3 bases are TGTGCCAGCAGCCAATTCGAGGGGGGCACTGAAGCTTTCTTT. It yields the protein CASSQFEGGTEAFF.

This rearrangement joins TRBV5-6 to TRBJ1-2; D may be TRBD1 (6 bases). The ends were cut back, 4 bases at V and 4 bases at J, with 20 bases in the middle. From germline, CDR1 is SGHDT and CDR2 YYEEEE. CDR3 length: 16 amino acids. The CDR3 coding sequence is TGTGCCAGCAGCCCGGAGGGGCAGGTACAGGGCTATGGCTACACCTTC. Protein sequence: CASSPEGQVQGYGYTF.

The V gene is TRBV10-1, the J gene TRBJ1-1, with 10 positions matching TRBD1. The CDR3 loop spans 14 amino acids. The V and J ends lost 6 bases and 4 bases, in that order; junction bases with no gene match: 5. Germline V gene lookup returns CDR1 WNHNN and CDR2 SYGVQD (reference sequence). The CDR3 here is CASRPGQGGTEAFF. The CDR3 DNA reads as TGCGCCAGCAGACCCGGACAGGGGGGCACTGAAGCTTTCTTT.

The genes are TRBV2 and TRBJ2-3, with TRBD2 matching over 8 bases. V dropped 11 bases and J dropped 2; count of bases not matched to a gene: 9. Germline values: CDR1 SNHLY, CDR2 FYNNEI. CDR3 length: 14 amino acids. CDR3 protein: CAGPGGEITDTQYF. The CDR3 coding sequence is TGTGCCGGTCCCGGGGGGGAGATCACAGATACGCAGTATTTT.

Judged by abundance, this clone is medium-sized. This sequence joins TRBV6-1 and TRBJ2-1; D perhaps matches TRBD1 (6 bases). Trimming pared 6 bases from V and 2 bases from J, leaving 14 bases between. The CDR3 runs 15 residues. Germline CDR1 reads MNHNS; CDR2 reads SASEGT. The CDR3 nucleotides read TGTGCCAGCAGCGAATCACAGGGAACCTACAATGAGCAGTTCTTC. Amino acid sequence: CASSESQGTYNEQFF.